This T cell receptor (beta chain) was captured in a study of lymphopenia after photon versus proton radiotherapy. CDR3 length: 15 residues. Germline lookup yields CDR1 SGHNT and CDR2 YYREEE (reference sequence). V lost 4 bases, J lost 7 bases, and 12 bases stayed unmatched. Only in-frame clones appear in the TCRdb table, and some are missing; sequencing was by immunoSEQ multiplex PCR. Among about 25,000 clones listed, roughly 90% were seen once. This sequence originates from a man aged 50 or older with gastric cancer. The sample in question was peripheral blood, obtained from a patient treated with photon-based radiotherapy. The chain joins TRBV5-4 to TRBJ2-5; the match to TRBD1 covers 8 bases. CDR3 sequence (DNA): TGTGCCAGCAGCGCGAGGACAGGGAAGATAGGGACCCAGTACTTC. Translating gives CASSARTGKIGTQYF. Full variable domain (missing parts from reference TRBV5-4 and TRBJ2-5): ETGVTQSPTHLIKTRGQQVTLRCSSQSGHNTVSWYQQALGQGPQFIFQYYREEENGRGNFPPRFSGLQFPNYSSELNVNALELDDSALYLCASSARTGKIGTQYFGPGTRLLVL.